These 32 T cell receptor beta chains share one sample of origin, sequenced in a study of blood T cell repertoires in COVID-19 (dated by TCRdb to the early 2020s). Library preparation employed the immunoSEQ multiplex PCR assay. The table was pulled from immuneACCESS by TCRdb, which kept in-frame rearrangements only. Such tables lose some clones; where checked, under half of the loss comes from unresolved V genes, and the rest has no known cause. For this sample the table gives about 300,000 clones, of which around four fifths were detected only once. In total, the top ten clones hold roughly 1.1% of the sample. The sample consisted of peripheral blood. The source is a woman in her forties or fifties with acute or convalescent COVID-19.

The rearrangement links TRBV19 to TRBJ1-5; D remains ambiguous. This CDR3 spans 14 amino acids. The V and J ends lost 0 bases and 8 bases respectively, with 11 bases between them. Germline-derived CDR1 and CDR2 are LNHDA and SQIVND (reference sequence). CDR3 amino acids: CASSIDSGGKPQHF. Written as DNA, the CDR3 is TGTGCCAGTAGTATAGACAGCGGCGGTAAGCCCCAGCATTTT.

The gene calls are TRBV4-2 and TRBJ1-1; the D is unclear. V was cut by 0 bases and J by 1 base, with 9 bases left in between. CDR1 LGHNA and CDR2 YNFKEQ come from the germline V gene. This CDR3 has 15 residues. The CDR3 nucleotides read TGTGCCAGCAGCCAAGATCTCGAGCGGAACACTGAAGCTTTCTTT. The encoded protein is CASSQDLERNTEAFF.

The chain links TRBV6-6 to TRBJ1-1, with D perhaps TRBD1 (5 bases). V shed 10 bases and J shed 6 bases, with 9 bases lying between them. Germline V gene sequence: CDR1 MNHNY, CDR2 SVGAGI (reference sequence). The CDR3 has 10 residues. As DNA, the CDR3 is TGTGCCACGCGGGGGGCTGAAGCTTTCTTT. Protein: CATRGAEAFF.

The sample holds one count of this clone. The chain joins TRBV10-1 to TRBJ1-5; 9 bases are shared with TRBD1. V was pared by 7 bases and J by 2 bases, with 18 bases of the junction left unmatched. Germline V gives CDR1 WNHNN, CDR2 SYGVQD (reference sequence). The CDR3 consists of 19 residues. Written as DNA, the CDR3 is TGCGCCAGCAAAAGAGGGACAGGGAAAAATAGGCTATGCAATCAGCCCCAGCATTTT. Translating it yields CASKRGTGKNRLCNQPQHF.

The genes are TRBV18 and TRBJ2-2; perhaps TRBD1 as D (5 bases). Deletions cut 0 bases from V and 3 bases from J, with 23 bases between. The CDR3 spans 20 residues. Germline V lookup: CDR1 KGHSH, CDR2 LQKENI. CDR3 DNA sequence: TGTGCCAGCTCACCACCTGTAAGATCGGCGAGTCCAGGGCACACCGGGGAGCTGTTTTTT. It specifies CASSPPVRSASPGHTGELFF.

The chain's CDR3 is CASSPAGQPRTEAFF. The DNA for the CDR3 is TGTGCCAGCTCACCCGCAGGACAGCCTAGAACTGAAGCTTTCTTT. The chain has TRBV18 and TRBJ1-1, with D possibly TRBD1 on 6 matching bases. Germline V gene sequence: CDR1 KGHSH, CDR2 LQKENI. V gave up 3 bases and J gave up 5 bases, with 16 bases separating them. The CDR3 is 15 amino acids. Filled out from reference TRBV18 and TRBJ1-1, the complete variable domain reads NAGVMQNPRHLVRRRGQEARLRCSPMKGHSHVYWYRQLPEEGLKFMVYLQKENIIDESGMPKERFSAEFPKEGPSILRIQQVVRGDSAAYFCASSPAGQPRTEAFFGQGTRLTVV.

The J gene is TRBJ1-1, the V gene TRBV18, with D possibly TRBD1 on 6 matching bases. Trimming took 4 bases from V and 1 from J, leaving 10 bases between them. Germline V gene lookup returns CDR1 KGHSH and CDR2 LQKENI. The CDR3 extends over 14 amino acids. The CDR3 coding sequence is TGTGCCAGCTCACGCCTGGGGGCGAACACTGAAGCTTTCTTT. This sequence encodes CASSRLGANTEAFF.

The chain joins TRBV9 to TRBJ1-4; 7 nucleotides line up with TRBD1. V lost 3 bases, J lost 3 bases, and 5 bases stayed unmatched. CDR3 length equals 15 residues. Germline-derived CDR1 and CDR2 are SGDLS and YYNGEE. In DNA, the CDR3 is TGTGCCAGCAGCGCTTCCGGGACAGCTAATGAAAAACTGTTTTTT. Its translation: CASSASGTANEKLFF.

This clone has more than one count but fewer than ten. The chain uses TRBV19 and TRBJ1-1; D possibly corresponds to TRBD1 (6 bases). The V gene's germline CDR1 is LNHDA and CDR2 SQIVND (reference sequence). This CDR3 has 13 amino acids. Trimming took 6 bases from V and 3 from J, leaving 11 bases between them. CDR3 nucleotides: TGTGCCAGTAGCAGGGGACGGTACACTGAAGCTTTCTTT. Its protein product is CASSRGRYTEAFF.

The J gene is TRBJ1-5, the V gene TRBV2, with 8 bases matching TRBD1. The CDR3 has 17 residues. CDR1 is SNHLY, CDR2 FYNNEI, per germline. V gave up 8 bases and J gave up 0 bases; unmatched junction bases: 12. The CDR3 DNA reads TGTGCCAGCGGGATCGATCAGGGGGCTTATAGCAATCAGCCCCAGCATTTT. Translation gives CASGIDQGAYSNQPQHF.

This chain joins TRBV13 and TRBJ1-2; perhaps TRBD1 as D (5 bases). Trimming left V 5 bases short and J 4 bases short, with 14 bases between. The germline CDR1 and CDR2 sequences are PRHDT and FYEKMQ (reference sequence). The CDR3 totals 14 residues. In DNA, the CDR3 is TGTGCCAGCAGCCCCAGGGCCTACCTCTATGGCTACACCTTC. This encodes CASSPRAYLYGYTF.

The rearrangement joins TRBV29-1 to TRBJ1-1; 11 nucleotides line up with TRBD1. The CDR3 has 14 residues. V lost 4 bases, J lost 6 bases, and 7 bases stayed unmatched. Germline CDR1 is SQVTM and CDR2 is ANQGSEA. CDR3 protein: CSVVLSDRGPEAFF. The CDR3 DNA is TGCAGCGTTGTATTGTCGGACAGGGGGCCTGAAGCTTTCTTT.

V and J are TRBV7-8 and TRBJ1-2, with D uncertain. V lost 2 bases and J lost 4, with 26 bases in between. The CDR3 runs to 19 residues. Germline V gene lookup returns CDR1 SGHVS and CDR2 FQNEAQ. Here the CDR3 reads CASSLRPWRIGSQPYGYTF. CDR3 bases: TGTGCCAGCAGCTTACGCCCGTGGAGAATAGGCTCTCAACCCTATGGCTACACCTTC.

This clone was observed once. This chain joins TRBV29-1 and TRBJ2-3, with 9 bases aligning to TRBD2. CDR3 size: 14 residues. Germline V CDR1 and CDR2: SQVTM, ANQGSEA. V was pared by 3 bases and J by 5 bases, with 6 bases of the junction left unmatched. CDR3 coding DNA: TGCAGCGTTGAGGGCGGGAGGGCGGTAGATACGCAGTATTTT. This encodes CSVEGGRAVDTQYF.

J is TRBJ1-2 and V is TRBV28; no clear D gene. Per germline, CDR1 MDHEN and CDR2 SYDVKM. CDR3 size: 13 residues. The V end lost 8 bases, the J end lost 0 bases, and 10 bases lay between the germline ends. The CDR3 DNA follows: TGTGCCAGCGGCCAACGTCCTAACTATGGCTACACCTTC. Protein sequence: CASGQRPNYGYTF.

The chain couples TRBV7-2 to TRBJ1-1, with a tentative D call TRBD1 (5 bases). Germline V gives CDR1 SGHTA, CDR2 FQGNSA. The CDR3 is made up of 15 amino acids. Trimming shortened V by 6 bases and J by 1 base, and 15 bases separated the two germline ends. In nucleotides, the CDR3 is TGTGCCAGCAGTTCAGGTTGGACAACGAACACTGAAGCTTTCTTT. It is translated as CASSSGWTTNTEAFF.

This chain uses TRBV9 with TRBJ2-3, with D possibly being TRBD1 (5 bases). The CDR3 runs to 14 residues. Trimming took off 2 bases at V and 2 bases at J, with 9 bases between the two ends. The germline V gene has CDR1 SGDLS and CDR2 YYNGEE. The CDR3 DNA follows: TGTGCCAGCAGCGTCACAGGTAACACAGATACGCAGTATTTT. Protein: CASSVTGNTDTQYF.

CDR3 sequence: CASSLLSGDRGIHEQFF. The CDR3 bases are TGTGCCAGCAGCTTATTGTCCGGGGACAGGGGGATCCATGAGCAGTTCTTC. The chain employs TRBV7-9 and TRBJ2-1; 11 bases line up with TRBD1. Germline loops: CDR1 SEHNR, CDR2 FQNEAQ (reference sequence). CDR3 length: 17 amino acids. Germline trimming cut 2 bases from V and 8 bases from J; bases unmatched to any gene: 11.

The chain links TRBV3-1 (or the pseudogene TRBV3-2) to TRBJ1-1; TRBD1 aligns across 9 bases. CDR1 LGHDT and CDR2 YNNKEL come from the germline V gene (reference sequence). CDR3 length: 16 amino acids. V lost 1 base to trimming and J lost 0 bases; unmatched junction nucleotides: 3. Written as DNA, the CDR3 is TGTGCCAGCAGCCAAGTAGACAGGGGGATGAACACTGAAGCTTTCTTT. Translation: CASSQVDRGMNTEAFF.

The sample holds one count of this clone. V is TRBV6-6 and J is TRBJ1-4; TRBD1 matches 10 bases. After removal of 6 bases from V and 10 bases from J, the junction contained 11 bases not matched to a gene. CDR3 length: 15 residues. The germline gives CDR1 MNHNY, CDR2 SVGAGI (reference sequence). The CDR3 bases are TGTGCCAGCAGCTTGACAGGGGGCGGAAGTCCAAAACTGTTTTTT. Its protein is CASSLTGGGSPKLFF.

CDR3 DNA sequence: TGTGCCAGTAGTAGGGACTATCGCCTCTCCGATGAGCAGTTCTTC. Translated, it gives CASSRDYRLSDEQFF. The chain recombines TRBV19 with TRBJ2-1; TRBD2 aligns across 7 bases. V was clipped by 4 bases and J by 8 bases; unmatched bases: 11. Germline V gene data show CDR1 as LNHDA and CDR2 as SQIVND (reference sequence). This CDR3 has 15 residues.

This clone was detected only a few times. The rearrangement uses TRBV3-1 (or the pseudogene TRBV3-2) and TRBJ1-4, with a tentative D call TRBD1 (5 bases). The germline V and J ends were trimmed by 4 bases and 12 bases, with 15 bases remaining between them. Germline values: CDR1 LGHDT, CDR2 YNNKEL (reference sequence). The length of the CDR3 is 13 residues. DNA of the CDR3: TGTGCCAGCAGCCTGGACCAGGGTTTAGAACTGTTTTTT. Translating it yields CASSLDQGLELFF.

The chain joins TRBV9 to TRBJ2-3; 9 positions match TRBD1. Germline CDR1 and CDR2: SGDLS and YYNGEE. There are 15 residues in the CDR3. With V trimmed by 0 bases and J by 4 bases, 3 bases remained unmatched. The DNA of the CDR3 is TGTGCCAGCAGCGTAGTGGACAGGGGCTCAGATACGCAGTATTTT. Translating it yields CASSVVDRGSDTQYF.

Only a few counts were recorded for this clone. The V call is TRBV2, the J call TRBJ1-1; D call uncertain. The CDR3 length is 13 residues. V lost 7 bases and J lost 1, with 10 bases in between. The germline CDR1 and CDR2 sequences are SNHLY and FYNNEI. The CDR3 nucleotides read TGTGCCAGCACGGCGGGCCGGAACACTGAAGCTTTCTTT. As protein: CASTAGRNTEAFF.

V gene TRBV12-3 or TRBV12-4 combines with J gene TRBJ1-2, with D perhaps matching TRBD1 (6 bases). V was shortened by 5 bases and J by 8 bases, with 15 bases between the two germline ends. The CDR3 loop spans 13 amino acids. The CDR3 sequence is CASSPQTGGGYTF. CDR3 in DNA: TGTGCCAGCAGTCCCCAGACAGGCGGGGGCTACACCTTC.

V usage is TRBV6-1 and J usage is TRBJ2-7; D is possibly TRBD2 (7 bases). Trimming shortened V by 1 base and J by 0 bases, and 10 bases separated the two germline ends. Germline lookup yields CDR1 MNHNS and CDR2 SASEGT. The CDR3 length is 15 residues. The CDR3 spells CASSEGGGASYEQYV. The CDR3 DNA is TGTGCCAGCAGTGAAGGGGGGGGCGCCTCCTACGAGCAGTACGTC.

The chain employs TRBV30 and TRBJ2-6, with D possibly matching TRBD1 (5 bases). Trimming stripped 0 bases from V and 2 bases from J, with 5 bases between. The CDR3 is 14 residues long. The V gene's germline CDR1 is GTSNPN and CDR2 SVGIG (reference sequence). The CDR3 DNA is TGTGCCTGGAGTGTAGGGGCTGGGGCCAACGTCCTGACTTTC. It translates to CAWSVGAGANVLTF. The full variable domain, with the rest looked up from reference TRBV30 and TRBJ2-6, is SQTIHQWPATLVQPVGSPLSLECTVEGTSNPNLYWYRQAAGRGLQLLFYSVGIGQISSEVPQNLSASRPQDRQFILSSKKLLLSDSGFYLCAWSVGAGANVLTFGAGSRLTVL.

CDR3 amino acids: CASSYAGGRYTDTQYF. CDR3 DNA sequence: TGTGCCAGCAGTTACGCGGGCGGGAGGTACACAGATACGCAGTATTTT. The J gene is TRBJ2-3, the V gene TRBV6-2 or TRBV6-3; 8 bases are shared with TRBD2. The CDR3 length is 16 residues. Germline loops: CDR1 MNHEY, CDR2 SVGEGT. The junction had 6 bases not matched to a gene; V was cut back by 2 bases and J by 2 bases.

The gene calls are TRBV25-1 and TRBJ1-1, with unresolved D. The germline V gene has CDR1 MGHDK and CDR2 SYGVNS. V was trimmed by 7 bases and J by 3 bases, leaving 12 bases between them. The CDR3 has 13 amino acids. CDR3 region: CASTERRDTEAFF. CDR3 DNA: TGTGCCAGCACCGAGAGGAGGGACACTGAAGCTTTCTTT.

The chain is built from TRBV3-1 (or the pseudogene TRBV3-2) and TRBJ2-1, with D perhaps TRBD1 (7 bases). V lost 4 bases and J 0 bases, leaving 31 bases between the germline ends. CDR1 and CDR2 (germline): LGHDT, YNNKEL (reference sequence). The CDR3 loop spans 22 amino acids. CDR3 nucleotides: TGTGCCAGCAGCCCTTACCCTCGTCGACAGGGAGGCCTAGTTAGCTCCTACAATGAGCAGTTCTTC. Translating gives CASSPYPRRQGGLVSSYNEQFF.

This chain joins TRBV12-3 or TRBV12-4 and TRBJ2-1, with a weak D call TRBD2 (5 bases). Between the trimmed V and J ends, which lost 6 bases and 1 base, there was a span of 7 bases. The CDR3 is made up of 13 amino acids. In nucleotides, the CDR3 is TGTGCCAGCAGCGGGAATTCCTACAATGAGCAGTTCTTC. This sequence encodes CASSGNSYNEQFF.

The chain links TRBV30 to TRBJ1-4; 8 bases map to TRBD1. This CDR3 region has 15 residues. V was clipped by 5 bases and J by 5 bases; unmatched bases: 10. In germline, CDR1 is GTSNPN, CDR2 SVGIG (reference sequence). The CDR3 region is CAWGTSNRGNEKLFF. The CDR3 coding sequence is TGTGCCTGGGGTACCTCGAACAGGGGGAATGAAAAACTGTTTTTT. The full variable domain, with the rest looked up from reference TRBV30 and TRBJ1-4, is SQTIHQWPATLVQPVGSPLSLECTVEGTSNPNLYWYRQAAGRGLQLLFYSVGIGQISSEVPQNLSASRPQDRQFILSSKKLLLSDSGFYLCAWGTSNRGNEKLFFGSGTQLSVL.